The sequence of this TCR gamma chain was determined in a study of Vδ1+ human thymocytes. Sequences come from RNA converted to cDNA by reverse transcription. Multiplex PCR used pooled V-gene forward primers and a constant-region reverse primer to amplify CDR3s. TCRdb called clones anew from the multiplex PCR reads with CATT. This sample has about 27,000 gamma-chain clones, with around 20% found just once. Points on this clone: The antigen remains undetermined. Germline and junction disagree at one end, which may indicate a read error.

Alphabeta T cells were depleted, then CD3+ Vdelta1+ Vdelta2- thymocytes were FACS-sorted. General study results and limits: Around 20% of thymic delta-chain sequences were Vdelta2, with few Vdelta3, unlike blood Vdelta1+ controls. Bulk data may be misread because of unexpected Vdelta2 sequences. Donors shared many TRG clonotypes but few TRD clonotypes. Thymic TRG and TRD repertoires appeared highly polyclonal, with Gaussian CDR3 length distributions.

Germline V CDR1 and CDR2: GITISATS, ISYDGTV (reference sequence). This CDR3 is built from 14 residues. The chain is built from TRGV9 and TRGJ1 or TRGJ2. The receptor comes from a boy under two years old who had congenital heart surgery. Material: Vdelta1+ gamma-delta thymocytes from the thymus. Subset here: FACS-sorted CD3+ TCRalphabeta- TCRVdelta1+ TCRVdelta2- thymocytes. The CDR3 here is CALREVQVYYKKLF. The CDR3 DNA follows: TGTGCCTTGCGGGAGGTGCAGGTATATTATAAGAAACTCTTT.